The 7 T cell receptor beta chains in this list originate from one sample, sequenced in a study of patients and donors after allogeneic stem cell transplantation. TCRdb reprocessed the RT-PCR reads via MiXCR and lists one record per CDR3 protein. Found here are fewer than 250,000 distinct CDR3 sequences, 12% to 15% of them singletons; the top ten hold approximately 10%. Sequenced: blood, either unsorted or a sorted T cell fraction (not recorded which). These TCRs come from a human donor who was either an allogeneic HSCT recipient or a stem cell or donor lymphocyte infusion donor (not recorded which). It is not recorded whose cells these are; they may come from a transplant donor.

Only a few counts were recorded for this clonotype. The chain couples TRBV6-6 to TRBJ1-5; unclear D gene. This CDR3 comprises 12 residues. Deletions cut 9 bases from V and 4 bases from J, with 10 bases between. The germline V gene encodes CDR1 MNHNY and CDR2 SVGAGI (reference sequence). The CDR3 sequence is CASTAPNQPQHF. DNA for the CDR3: TGTGCCAGTACAGCTCCTAATCAGCCCCAGCATTTT.

The CDR3: CASLGASGEGYNEQFF. As DNA, the CDR3 is TGTGCCAGCCTGGGGGCTAGCGGGGAAGGTTACAATGAGCAGTTCTTC. The chain joins TRBV5-6 to TRBJ2-1, with 9 nucleotides matching TRBD2. J lost 4 bases, V lost 7 bases, and 12 bases had no gene match. The CDR3 sequence is 16 residues long. From germline, CDR1 is SGHDT and CDR2 YYEEEE. The whole variable domain, filled in from reference TRBV5-6 and TRBJ2-1, reads DAGVTQSPTHLIKTRGQQVTLRCSPKSGHDTVSWYQQALGQGPQFIFQYYEEEERQRGNFPDRFSGHQFPNYSSELNVNALLLGDSALYLCASLGASGEGYNEQFFGPGTRLTVL.

The V gene is TRBV2, the J gene TRBJ2-3; TRBD2 agrees at 11 bases. The CDR3 sequence is 17 residues long. Germline V CDR1 and CDR2: SNHLY, FYNNEI. V gave up 5 bases and J gave up 0 bases; unmatched junction bases: 7. CDR3: CASSTLAGGPSTDTQYF. Written as DNA, the CDR3 is TGTGCCAGCAGTACCTTAGCGGGGGGGCCTAGCACAGATACGCAGTATTTT. The entire variable domain, with the rest obtained from reference TRBV2 and TRBJ2-3, is as follows: EPEVTQTPSHQVTQMGQEVILRCVPISNHLYFYWYRQILGQKVEFLVSFYNNEISEKSEIFDDQFSVERPDGSNFTLKIRSTKLEDSAMYFCASSTLAGGPSTDTQYFGPGTRLTVL.

Only a few counts were recorded for this clonotype. The V and J genes are TRBV6-1 and TRBJ2-2, with D possibly matching TRBD1 (5 bases). The CDR3 covers 14 residues. V lost 7 bases, J lost 2 bases, and 11 bases lay in between. Per germline, CDR1 MNHNS and CDR2 SASEGT. The CDR3 DNA reads TGTGCCAGCAAGGGGAAGCCCAACACCGGGGAGCTGTTTTTT. Translating it yields CASKGKPNTGELFF.

The rearrangement links TRBV18 to TRBJ1-2; 10 positions match TRBD1. V was pared by 2 bases and J by 7 bases, with 7 bases of the junction left unmatched. The CDR3 contains 15 residues. Germline CDR1 is KGHSH and CDR2 is LQKENI. The CDR3 loop reads CASSPKSDRGFGYTF. In DNA, the CDR3 is TGTGCCAGCTCACCAAAATCGGACAGGGGGTTTGGCTACACCTTC.

V gene TRBV6-1 combines with J gene TRBJ2-5; D call uncertain. The germline V and J ends were trimmed by 4 bases and 4 bases, with 16 bases remaining between them. The CDR3 contains 15 residues. CDR1 and CDR2 from the germline V gene are MNHNS and SASEGT. This CDR3 reads CASSVPAGLGETQYF. Here the CDR3 DNA reads TGTGCCAGCAGTGTACCTGCAGGCCTCGGAGAGACCCAGTACTTC.

This clonotype occurred many times. The chain carries TRBV20-1 and TRBJ2-5, with 8 bases aligning to TRBD2. The CDR3 runs to 15 residues. V lost 6 bases and J lost 2; bases outside the gene matches: 11. The germline CDR1 and CDR2 sequences are DFQATT and SNEGSKA (reference sequence). The CDR3 region is CSALEERGRQETQYF. The CDR3 region has the DNA TGCAGTGCCCTCGAGGAGCGGGGGAGACAAGAGACCCAGTACTTC.